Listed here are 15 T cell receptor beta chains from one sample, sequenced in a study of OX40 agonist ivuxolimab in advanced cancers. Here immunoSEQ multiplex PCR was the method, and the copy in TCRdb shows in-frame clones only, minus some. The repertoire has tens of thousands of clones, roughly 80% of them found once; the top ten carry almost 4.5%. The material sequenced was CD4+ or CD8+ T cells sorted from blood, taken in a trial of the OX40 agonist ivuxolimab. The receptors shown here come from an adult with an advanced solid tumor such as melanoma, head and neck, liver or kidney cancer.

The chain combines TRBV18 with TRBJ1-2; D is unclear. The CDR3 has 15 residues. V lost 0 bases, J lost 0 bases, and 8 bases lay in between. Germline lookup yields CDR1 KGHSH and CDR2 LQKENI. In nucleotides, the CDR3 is TGTGCCAGCTCACCACCTAGTCTCCCTAACTATGGCTACACCTTC. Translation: CASSPPSLPNYGYTF.

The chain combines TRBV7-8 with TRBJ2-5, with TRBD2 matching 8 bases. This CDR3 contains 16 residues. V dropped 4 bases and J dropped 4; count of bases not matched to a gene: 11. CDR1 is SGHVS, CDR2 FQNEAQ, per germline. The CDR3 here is CASSSFSGGARETQYF. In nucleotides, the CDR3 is TGTGCCAGCAGCTCCTTCTCCGGGGGGGCGAGAGAGACCCAGTACTTC.

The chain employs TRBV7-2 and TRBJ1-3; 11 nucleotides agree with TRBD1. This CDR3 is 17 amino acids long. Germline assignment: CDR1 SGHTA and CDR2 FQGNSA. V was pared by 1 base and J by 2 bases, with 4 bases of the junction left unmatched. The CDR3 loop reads CASSLGGTGGAGNTIYF. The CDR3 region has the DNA TGTGCCAGCAGCTTAGGGGGGACAGGGGGAGCTGGAAACACCATATATTTT.

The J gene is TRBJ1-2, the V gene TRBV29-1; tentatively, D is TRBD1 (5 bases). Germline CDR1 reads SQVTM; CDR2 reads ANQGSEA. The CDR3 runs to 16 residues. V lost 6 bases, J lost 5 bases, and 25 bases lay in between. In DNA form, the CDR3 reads TGCAGCGTCCTAGGGACGCAGATTGGAGGGGATTATGGCTACACCTTC. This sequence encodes CSVLGTQIGGDYGYTF.

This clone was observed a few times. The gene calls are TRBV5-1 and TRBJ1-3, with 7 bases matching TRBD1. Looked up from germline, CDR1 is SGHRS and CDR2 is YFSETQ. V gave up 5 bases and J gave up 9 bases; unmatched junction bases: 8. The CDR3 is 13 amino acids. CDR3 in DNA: TGCGCCAGCAGGGATGACAGGGTGGGCACCATATATTTT. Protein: CASRDDRVGTIYF.

DNA for the CDR3: TGTGCCAGCAACCCGGACAGGGGGTACGTTGGCTACACCTTC. As protein: CASNPDRGYVGYTF. The rearrangement links TRBV6-1 to TRBJ1-2; TRBD1 agrees at 10 bases. The germline gives CDR1 MNHNS, CDR2 SASEGT. Trimming removed 7 bases from V and 7 bases from J; junction bases left unmatched: 9. The CDR3 sequence is 14 residues long.

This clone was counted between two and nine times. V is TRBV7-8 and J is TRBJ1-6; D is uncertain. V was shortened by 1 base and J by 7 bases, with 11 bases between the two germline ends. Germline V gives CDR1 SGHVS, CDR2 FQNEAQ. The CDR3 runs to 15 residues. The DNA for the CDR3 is TGTGCCAGCAGCTTAGAGCTGCGGGTCAATTCACCCCTCCACTTT. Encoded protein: CASSLELRVNSPLHF. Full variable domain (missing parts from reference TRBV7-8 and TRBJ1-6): GAGVSQSPRYKVAKRGQDVALRCDPISGHVSLFWYQQALGQGPEFLTYFQNEAQLDKSGLPSDRFFAERPEGSVSTLKIQRTQQEDSAVYLCASSLELRVNSPLHFGNGTRLTVT.

The CDR3 nucleotides are TGTGCCAGCAGTTATACGGACAGAAGCCAAGAGACCCAGTACTTC. It specifies CASSYTDRSQETQYF. V gene TRBV2 combines with J gene TRBJ2-5, with D tentatively TRBD1 (6 bases). Germline V gives CDR1 SNHLY, CDR2 FYNNEI. The CDR3 spans 15 residues. The ends were cut back, 5 bases at V and 1 base at J, with 14 bases in the middle.

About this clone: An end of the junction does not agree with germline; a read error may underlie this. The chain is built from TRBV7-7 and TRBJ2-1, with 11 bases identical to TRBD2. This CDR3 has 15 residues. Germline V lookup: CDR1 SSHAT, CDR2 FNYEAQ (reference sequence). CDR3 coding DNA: TGTGCTAGCAGCTTAAGTACTAGCGGGGGATCCCAGCAGTTCTTC. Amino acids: CASSLSTSGGSQQFF.

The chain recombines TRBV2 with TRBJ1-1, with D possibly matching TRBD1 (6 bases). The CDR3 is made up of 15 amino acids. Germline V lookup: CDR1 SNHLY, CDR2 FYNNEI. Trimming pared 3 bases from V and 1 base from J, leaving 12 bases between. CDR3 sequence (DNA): TGTGCCAGCAGTGAGACAGGCTTGTCGAACACTGAAGCTTTCTTT. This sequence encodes CASSETGLSNTEAFF.

CDR3 DNA sequence: TGTGCCAGCTCACCACCGGGACTAGCGAACTTCTACAATGAGCAGTTCTTC. Amino acid sequence: CASSPPGLANFYNEQFF. This rearrangement joins TRBV18 to TRBJ2-1; the match to TRBD2 covers 10 bases. V trimming: 0 bases; J trimming: 3 bases; junction bases outside the gene matches: 5. The CDR3 consists of 17 residues. Germline V gene sequence: CDR1 KGHSH, CDR2 LQKENI.

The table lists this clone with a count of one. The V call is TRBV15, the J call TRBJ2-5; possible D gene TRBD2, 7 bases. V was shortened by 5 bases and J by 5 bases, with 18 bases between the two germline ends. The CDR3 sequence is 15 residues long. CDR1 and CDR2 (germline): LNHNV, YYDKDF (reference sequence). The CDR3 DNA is TGTGCCACCAGCCCCCGCCGGGGGGCGCAGGAGACCCAGTACTTC. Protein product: CATSPRRGAQETQYF. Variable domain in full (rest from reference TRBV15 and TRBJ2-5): DAMVIQNPRYQVTQFGKPVTLSCSQTLNHNVMYWYQQKSSQAPKLLFHYYDKDFNNEADTPDNFQSRRPNTSFCFLDIRSPGLGDTAMYLCATSPRRGAQETQYFGPGTRLLVL.

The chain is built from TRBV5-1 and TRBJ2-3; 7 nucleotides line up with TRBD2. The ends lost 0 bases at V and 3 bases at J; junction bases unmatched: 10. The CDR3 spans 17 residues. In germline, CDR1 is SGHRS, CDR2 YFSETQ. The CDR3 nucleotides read TGCGCCAGCAGCTTGGGCCCCGGCGGGGGTGTGACAGATACGCAGTATTTT. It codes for CASSLGPGGGVTDTQYF.

CDR3 region: CASSLEGAGAFF. The CDR3 DNA sequence: TGCGCCAGCAGCTTAGAGGGGGCTGGAGCTTTCTTT. The chain joins TRBV5-1 to TRBJ1-1; 7 bases match TRBD1. Unmatched junction bases numbered 5, after V lost 2 bases and J lost 10 bases. CDR1 is SGHRS, CDR2 YFSETQ, per germline. The CDR3 extends over 12 amino acids.

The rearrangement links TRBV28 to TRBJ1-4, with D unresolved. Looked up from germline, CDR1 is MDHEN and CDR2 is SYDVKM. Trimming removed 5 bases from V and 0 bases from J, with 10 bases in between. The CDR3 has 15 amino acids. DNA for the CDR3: TGTGCCAGCAGTACCAAGGGTGCAACTAATGAAAAACTGTTTTTT. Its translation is CASSTKGATNEKLFF.